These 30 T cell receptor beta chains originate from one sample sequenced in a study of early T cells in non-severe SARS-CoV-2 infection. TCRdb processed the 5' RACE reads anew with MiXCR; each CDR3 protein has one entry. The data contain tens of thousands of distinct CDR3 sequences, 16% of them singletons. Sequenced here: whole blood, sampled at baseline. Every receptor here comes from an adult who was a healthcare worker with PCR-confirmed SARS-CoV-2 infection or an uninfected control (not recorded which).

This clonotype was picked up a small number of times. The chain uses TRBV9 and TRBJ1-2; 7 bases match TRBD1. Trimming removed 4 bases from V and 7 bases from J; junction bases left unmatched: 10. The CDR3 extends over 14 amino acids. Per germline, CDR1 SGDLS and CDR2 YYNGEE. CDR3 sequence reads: CASSSQTGRGGYTF. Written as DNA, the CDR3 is TGTGCCAGCAGCTCTCAGACAGGGCGGGGTGGCTACACCTTC.

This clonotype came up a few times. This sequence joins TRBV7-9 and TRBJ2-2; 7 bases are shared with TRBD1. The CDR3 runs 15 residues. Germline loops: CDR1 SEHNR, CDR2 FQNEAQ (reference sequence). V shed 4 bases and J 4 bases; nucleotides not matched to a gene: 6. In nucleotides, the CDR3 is TGTGCCAGCAGCTGGCCCGGGACAGTCACCGGGGAGCTGTTTTTT. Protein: CASSWPGTVTGELFF. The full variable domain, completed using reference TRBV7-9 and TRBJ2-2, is DTGVSQNPRHKITKRGQNVTFRCDPISEHNRLYWYRQTLGQGPEFLTYFQNEAQLEKSRLLSDRFSAERPKGSFSTLEIQRTEQGDSAMYLCASSWPGTVTGELFFGEGSRLTVL.

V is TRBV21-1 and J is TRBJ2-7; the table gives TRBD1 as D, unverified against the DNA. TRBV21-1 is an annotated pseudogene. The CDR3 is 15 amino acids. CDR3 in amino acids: CASSTPGQEPYEQYF. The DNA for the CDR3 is TGTGCCAGCAGCACGCCGGGACAAGAACCCTACGAGCAGTACTTC.

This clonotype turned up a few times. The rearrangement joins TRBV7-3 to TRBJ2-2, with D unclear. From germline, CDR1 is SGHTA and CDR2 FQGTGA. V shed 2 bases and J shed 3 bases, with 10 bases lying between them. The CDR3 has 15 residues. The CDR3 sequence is CASSLHPGDTGELFF. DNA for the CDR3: TGTGCCAGCAGCTTACATCCGGGTGACACCGGGGAGCTGTTTTTT.

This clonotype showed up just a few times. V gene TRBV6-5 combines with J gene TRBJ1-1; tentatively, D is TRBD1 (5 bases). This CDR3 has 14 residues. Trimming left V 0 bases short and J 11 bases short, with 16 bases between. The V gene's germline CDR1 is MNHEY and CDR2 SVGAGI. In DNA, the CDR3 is TGTGCCAGCAGTTACTCGACTACAGGAGGGGACGCTTTCTTT. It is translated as CASSYSTTGGDAFF.

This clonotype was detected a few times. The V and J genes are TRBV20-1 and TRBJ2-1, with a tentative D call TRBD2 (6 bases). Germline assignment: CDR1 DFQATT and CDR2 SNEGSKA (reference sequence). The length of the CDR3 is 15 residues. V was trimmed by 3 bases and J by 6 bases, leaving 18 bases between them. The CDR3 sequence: CSASLADLRGNEQFF. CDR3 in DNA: TGCAGTGCTAGTTTAGCGGACCTAAGGGGCAATGAGCAGTTCTTC.

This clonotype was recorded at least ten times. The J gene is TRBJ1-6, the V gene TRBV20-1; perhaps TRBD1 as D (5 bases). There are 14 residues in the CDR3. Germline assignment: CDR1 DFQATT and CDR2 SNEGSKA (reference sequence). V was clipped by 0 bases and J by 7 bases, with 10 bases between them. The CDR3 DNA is TGCAGTGCTAGAGATCAGGGTTTAAATTCACCCCTCCACTTT. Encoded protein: CSARDQGLNSPLHF.

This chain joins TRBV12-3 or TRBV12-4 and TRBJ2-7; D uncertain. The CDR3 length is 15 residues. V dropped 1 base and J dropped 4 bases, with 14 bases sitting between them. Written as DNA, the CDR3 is TGTGCCAGCAGTTTAGACAGTGAGGTGACGTACGAGCAGTACTTC. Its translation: CASSLDSEVTYEQYF.

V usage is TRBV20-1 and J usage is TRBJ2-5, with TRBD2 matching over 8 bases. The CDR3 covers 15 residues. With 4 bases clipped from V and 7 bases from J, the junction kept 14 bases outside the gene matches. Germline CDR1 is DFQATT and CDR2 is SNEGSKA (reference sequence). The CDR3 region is CSATHESGSGGTQYF. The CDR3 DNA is TGCAGTGCTACCCACGAAAGCGGGAGCGGGGGGACCCAGTACTTC.

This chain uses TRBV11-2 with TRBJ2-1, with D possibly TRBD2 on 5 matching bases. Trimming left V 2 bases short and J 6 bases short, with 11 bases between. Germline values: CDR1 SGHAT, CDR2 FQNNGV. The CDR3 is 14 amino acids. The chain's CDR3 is CASSLSWTLNEQFF. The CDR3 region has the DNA TGTGCCAGCAGCTTATCGTGGACTCTCAATGAGCAGTTCTTC.

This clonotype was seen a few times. The CDR3 nucleotides read TGTGCCAGCAGTCCTGGACCGCCCGTTTACGAGCAGTACTTC. It yields the protein CASSPGPPVYEQYF. This chain connects TRBV12-3 or TRBV12-4 to TRBJ2-7; D remains unclear. This CDR3 spans 14 amino acids. The V gene lost 5 bases and the J gene lost 4 bases, with 15 bases spanning the gap.

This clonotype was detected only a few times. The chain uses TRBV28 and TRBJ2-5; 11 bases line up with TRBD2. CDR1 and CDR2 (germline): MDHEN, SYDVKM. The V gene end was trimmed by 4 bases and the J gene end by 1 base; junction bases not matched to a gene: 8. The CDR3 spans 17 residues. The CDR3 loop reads CASSSPGLAVPQETQYF. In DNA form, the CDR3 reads TGTGCCAGCAGTTCTCCGGGACTAGCGGTACCCCAAGAGACCCAGTACTTC. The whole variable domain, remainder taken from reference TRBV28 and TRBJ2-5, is DVKVTQSSRYLVKRTGEKVFLECVQDMDHENMFWYRQDPGLGLRLIYFSYDVKMKEKGDIPEGYSVSREKKERFSLILESASTNQTSMYLCASSSPGLAVPQETQYFGPGTRLLVL.

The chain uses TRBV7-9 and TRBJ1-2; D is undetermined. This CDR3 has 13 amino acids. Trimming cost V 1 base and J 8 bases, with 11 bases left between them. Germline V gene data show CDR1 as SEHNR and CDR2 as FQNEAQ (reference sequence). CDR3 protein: CASSLEDLHGYTF. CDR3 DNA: TGTGCCAGCAGCTTAGAGGACCTCCACGGCTACACCTTC. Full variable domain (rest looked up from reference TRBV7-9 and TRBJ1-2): DTGVSQNPRHKITKRGQNVTFRCDPISEHNRLYWYRQTLGQGPEFLTYFQNEAQLEKSRLLSDRFSAERPKGSFSTLEIQRTEQGDSAMYLCASSLEDLHGYTFGSGTRLTVV.

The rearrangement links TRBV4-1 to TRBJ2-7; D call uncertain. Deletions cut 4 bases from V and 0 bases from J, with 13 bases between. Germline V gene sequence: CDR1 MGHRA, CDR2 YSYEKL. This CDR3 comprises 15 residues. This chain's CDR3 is CASSPSILSSYEQYF. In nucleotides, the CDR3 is TGCGCCAGCAGCCCCAGCATCCTGAGCTCCTACGAGCAGTACTTC.

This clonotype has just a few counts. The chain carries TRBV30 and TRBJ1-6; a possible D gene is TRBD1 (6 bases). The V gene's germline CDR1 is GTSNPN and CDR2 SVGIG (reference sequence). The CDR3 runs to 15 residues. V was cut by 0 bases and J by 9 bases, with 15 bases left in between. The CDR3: CAWSVPGVGSSPLHF. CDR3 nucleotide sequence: TGTGCCTGGAGTGTACCAGGGGTCGGATCTTCACCCCTCCACTTT.

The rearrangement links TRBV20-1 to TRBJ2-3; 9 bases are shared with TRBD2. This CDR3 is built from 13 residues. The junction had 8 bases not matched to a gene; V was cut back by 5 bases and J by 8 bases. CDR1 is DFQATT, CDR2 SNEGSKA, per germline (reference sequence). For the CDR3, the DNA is TGCAGTGCTCCAAGCGGGGGGAGGGGTACGCAGTATTTT. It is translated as CSAPSGGRGTQYF.

The CDR3 loop is CASSEQVDRGGELFF. CDR3 nucleotide sequence: TGTGCCAGCAGCGAACAGGTTGATAGGGGCGGGGAGCTGTTTTTT. The chain joins TRBV9 to TRBJ2-2; D possibly corresponds to TRBD1 (5 bases). Germline values: CDR1 SGDLS, CDR2 YYNGEE. The CDR3 contains 15 residues. Trimming took 3 bases from V and 7 from J, leaving 16 bases between them.

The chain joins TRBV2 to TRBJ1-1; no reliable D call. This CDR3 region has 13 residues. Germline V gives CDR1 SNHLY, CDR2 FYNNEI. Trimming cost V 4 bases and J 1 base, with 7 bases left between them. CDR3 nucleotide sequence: TGTGCCAGCAGTGGCCTAGAGAACACTGAAGCTTTCTTT. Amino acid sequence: CASSGLENTEAFF. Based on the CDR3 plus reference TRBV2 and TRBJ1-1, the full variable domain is EPEVTQTPSHQVTQMGQEVILRCVPISNHLYFYWYRQILGQKVEFLVSFYNNEISEKSEIFDDQFSVERPDGSNFTLKIRSTKLEDSAMYFCASSGLENTEAFFGQGTRLTVV.

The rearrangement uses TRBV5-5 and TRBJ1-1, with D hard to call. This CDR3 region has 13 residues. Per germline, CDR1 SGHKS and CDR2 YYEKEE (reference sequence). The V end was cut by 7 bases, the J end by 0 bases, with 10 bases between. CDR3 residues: CASSTRLNTEAFF. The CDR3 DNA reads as TGTGCCAGCTCGACTCGGTTGAACACTGAAGCTTTCTTT.

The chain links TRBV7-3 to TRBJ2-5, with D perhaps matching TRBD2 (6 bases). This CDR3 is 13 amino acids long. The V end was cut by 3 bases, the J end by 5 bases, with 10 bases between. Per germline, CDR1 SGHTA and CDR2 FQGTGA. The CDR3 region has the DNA TGTGCCAGCAGCTTCGGGGGAGTGGAGACCCAGTACTTC. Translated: CASSFGGVETQYF. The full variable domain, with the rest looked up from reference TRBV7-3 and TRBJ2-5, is GAGVSQTPSNKVTEKGKYVELRCDPISGHTALYWYRQSLGQGPEFLIYFQGTGAADDSGLPNDRFFAVRPEGSVSTLKIQRTERGDSAVYLCASSFGGVETQYFGPGTRLLVL.

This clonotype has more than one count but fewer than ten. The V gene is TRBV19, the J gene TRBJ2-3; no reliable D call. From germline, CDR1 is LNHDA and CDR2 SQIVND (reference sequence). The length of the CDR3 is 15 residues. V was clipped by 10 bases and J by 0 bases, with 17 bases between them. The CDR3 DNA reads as TGTGCCACCGCCTCCTTCGCGATTAGCACAGATACGCAGTATTTT. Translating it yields CATASFAISTDTQYF.

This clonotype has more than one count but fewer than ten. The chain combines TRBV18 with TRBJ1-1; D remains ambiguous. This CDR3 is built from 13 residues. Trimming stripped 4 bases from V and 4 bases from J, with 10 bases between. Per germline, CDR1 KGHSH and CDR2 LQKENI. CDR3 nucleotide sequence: TGTGCCAGCTCACAAAACCCGGGCACTGAAGCTTTCTTT. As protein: CASSQNPGTEAFF.

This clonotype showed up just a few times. The CDR3 DNA follows: TGTGCCAGCAGGAGGGGACAGGAAGCTTTCTTT. Its translation is CASRRGQEAFF. The chain uses TRBV7-2 and TRBJ1-1, with 7 bases that match TRBD1. The V gene end was trimmed by 6 bases and the J gene end by 8 bases; junction bases not matched to a gene: 3. The CDR3 has 11 residues. Germline assignment: CDR1 SGHTA and CDR2 FQGNSA.

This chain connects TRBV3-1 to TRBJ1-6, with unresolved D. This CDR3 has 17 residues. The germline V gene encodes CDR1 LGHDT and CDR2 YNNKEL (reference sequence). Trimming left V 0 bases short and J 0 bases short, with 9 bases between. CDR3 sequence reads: CASSQDLPSSYNSPLHF. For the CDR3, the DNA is TGTGCCAGCAGCCAAGATCTCCCCAGCTCCTATAATTCACCCCTCCACTTT.

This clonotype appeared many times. The CDR3 DNA is TGTGCCAGCAGACTAGGCTACAATGAGCAGTTCTTC. Translating gives CASRLGYNEQFF. The chain employs TRBV3-1 and TRBJ2-1; possible D gene TRBD2, 5 bases. V lost 6 bases to trimming and J lost 3 bases, with 6 bases between them. Germline V CDR1 and CDR2: LGHDT, YNNKEL (reference sequence). This CDR3 has 12 amino acids.

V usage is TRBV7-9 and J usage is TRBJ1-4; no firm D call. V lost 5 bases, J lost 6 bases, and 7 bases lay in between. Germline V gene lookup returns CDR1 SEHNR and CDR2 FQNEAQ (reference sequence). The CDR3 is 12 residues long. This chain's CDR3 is CASSRVDEKLFF. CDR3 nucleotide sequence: TGTGCCAGCAGCCGTGTTGATGAAAAACTGTTTTTT.

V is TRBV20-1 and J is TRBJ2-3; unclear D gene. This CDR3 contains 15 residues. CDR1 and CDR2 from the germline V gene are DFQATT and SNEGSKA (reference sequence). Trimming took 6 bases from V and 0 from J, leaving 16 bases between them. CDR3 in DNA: TGCAGTGCCCCATCAGAAGAGTTTAGCACAGATACGCAGTATTTT. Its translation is CSAPSEEFSTDTQYF.

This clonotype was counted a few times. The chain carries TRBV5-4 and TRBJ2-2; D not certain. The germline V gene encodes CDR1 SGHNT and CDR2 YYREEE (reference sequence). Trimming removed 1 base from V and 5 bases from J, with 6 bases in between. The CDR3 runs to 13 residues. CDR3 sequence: CASSLFLTGELFF. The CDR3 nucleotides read TGTGCCAGCAGCTTGTTTTTGACCGGGGAGCTGTTTTTT.

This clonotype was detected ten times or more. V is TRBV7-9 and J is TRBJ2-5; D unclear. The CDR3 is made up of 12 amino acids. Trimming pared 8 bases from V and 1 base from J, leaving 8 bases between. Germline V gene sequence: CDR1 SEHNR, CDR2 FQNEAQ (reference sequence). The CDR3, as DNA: TGTGCCAGCTCCAGGATCCAAGAGACCCAGTACTTC. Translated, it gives CASSRIQETQYF. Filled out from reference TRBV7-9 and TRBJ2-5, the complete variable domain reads DTGVSQNPRHKITKRGQNVTFRCDPISEHNRLYWYRQTLGQGPEFLTYFQNEAQLEKSRLLSDRFSAERPKGSFSTLEIQRTEQGDSAMYLCASSRIQETQYFGPGTRLLVL.

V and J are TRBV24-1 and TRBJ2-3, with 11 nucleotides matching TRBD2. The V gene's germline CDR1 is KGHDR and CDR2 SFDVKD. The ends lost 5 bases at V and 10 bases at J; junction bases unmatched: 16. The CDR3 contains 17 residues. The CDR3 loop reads CATSGGLAGPPFGSQYF. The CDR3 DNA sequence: TGTGCCACCAGTGGTGGACTAGCGGGCCCCCCGTTTGGCTCGCAGTATTTT.